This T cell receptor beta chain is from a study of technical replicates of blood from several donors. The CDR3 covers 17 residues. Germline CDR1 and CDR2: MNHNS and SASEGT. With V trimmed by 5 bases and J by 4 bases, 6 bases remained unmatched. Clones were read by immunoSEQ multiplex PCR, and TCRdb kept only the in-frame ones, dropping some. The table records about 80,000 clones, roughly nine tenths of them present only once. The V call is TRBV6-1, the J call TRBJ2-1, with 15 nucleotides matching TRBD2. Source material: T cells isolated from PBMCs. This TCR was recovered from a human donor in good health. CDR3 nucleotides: TGTGCCAGCAGTCAAGGACTAGCGGGAGGGATATACAATGAGCAGTTCTTC. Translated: CASSQGLAGGIYNEQFF.